These 19 T cell receptor beta chains originate from one sample sequenced in a study of long-term antiretroviral therapy in people with HIV. The authors ran the immunoSEQ assay, v3.0, at survey level. The protocol was immunoSEQ multiplex PCR, while the TCRdb copy is restricted to in-frame clones and leaves out a portion. This table has approximately 45,000 clones, 86% appearing once. The material sequenced was unsorted PBMCs, taken 0.1 years before starting antiretroviral therapy. These receptors were collected from a woman aged 45 to 65 with HIV.

The genes are TRBV11-3 and TRBJ2-2; the D gene is possibly TRBD1 (7 bases). The CDR3 totals 13 residues. The V gene lost 4 bases and the J gene lost 6 bases, with 9 bases spanning the gap. Germline V lookup: CDR1 SGHNT, CDR2 YENEEA. This CDR3 is CASSSRGAGELFF. CDR3 nucleotides: TGTGCCAGCAGCTCCAGGGGGGCCGGGGAGCTGTTTTTT.

This clone was detected only once. The V gene is TRBV9, the J gene TRBJ2-3; 9 nucleotides match TRBD2. With 2 bases clipped from V and 8 bases from J, the junction kept 6 bases outside the gene matches. Germline CDR1 reads SGDLS; CDR2 reads YYNGEE. This CDR3 has 14 residues. Here the CDR3 DNA reads TGTGCCAGCAGCGTCCCTAGCGGGGAGGGTACGCAGTATTTT. The encoded protein is CASSVPSGEGTQYF.

The chain joins TRBV9 to TRBJ1-5; the D is unclear. The CDR3 consists of 13 residues. V was pared by 4 bases and J by 7 bases, with 12 bases between. Germline CDR1 is SGDLS and CDR2 is YYNGEE. The CDR3, as DNA: TGTGCCAGCAGCTATCATGCAGAGCAGCCCCAGCATTTT. It codes for CASSYHAEQPQHF.

This chain links TRBV5-8 with TRBJ1-4; TRBD1 might be the D (6 bases). Per germline, CDR1 SGHTS and CDR2 YDEGEE. The CDR3 length is 19 residues. Trimming took off 0 bases at V and 0 bases at J, with 18 bases between the two ends. The CDR3 spells CASSLDHGQGIATNEKLFF. CDR3 sequence (DNA): TGTGCCAGCAGCTTGGATCATGGGCAGGGGATCGCAACTAATGAAAAACTGTTTTTT.

The chain is built from TRBV7-3 and TRBJ2-1; D is possibly TRBD1 (7 bases). V lost 2 bases and J 9 bases, leaving 14 bases between the germline ends. There are 14 residues in the CDR3. The V gene's germline CDR1 is SGHTA and CDR2 FQGTGA. This CDR3 is CASSLVAGGLEQFF. The CDR3 coding sequence is TGTGCCAGCAGCTTAGTAGCAGGGGGACTTGAGCAGTTCTTC.

This clone came up a few times. The chain carries TRBV7-2 and TRBJ2-7; 9 bases are shared with TRBD1. The germline V gene encodes CDR1 SGHTA and CDR2 FQGNSA. V shed 6 bases, J shed 7 bases, and the junction held 10 bases outside the gene matches. CDR3 length: 14 residues. The CDR3 nucleotides read TGTGCCAGCAGAGTCGGGACAGGGCCTTATGAGCAGTACTTC. Translation gives CASRVGTGPYEQYF.

The chain combines TRBV7-3 with TRBJ2-7, with TRBD1 matching 10 bases. V lost 5 bases, J lost 0 bases, and 4 bases stayed unmatched. CDR1 is SGHTA and CDR2 is FQGTGA in the germline V gene. The CDR3 consists of 15 residues. The CDR3 DNA reads as TGTGCCAGCAGCGTCCGGGACAGGGGCTCCTACGAGCAGTACTTC. It is translated as CASSVRDRGSYEQYF.

This CDR3 is CASSSGAGVYNEQFF. The CDR3 nucleotides read TGTGCCAGCAGTTCCGGTGCGGGGGTTTACAATGAGCAGTTCTTC. The J gene is TRBJ2-1, the V gene TRBV27; 7 bases map to TRBD2. Germline loops: CDR1 MNHEY, CDR2 SMNVEV (reference sequence). The CDR3 contains 15 residues. V lost 4 bases and J lost 4; bases outside the gene matches: 7.

The V call is TRBV7-9, the J call TRBJ2-3, with unresolved D. The CDR3 consists of 15 residues. The V end was cut by 3 bases, the J end by 2 bases, with 12 bases between. CDR1 is SEHNR and CDR2 is FQNEAQ in the germline V gene (reference sequence). CDR3 amino acids: CASSFSRPLTDTQYF. DNA for the CDR3: TGTGCCAGCAGCTTTTCCCGCCCACTCACAGATACGCAGTATTTT.

This clone appeared once. The gene calls are TRBV5-1 and TRBJ2-5; TRBD2 aligns across 9 bases. Per germline, CDR1 SGHRS and CDR2 YFSETQ. This CDR3 has 15 amino acids. Losses at the gene ends were 0 bases for V and 5 bases for J; bases not matched to a gene: 5. The CDR3 DNA sequence: TGCGCCAGCAGCTTGGGTGGGACTAGCCTGGAGACCCAGTACTTC. This encodes CASSLGGTSLETQYF.

The V gene is TRBV5-1, the J gene TRBJ1-4, with a tentative D call TRBD1 (6 bases). This CDR3 is built from 15 residues. Trimming removed 4 bases from V and 8 bases from J, with 18 bases in between. Looked up from germline, CDR1 is SGHRS and CDR2 is YFSETQ. The CDR3 is CASSLGGGGNEKLFF. In DNA, the CDR3 is TGCGCCAGCAGCCTTGGGGGCGGGGGTAACGAAAAACTGTTTTTT.

V is TRBV19 and J is TRBJ1-5, with D perhaps TRBD1 (6 bases). The V and J ends lost 5 bases and 4 bases respectively, with 12 bases between them. The CDR3 spans 14 residues. Germline CDR1 is LNHDA and CDR2 is SQIVND (reference sequence). The CDR3 loop is CASSRGTRNQPQHF. CDR3 nucleotides: TGTGCCAGTAGTCGAGGGACAAGAAATCAGCCCCAGCATTTT.

The rearrangement links TRBV7-3 to TRBJ2-3, with D unresolved. The CDR3 loop spans 12 amino acids. Trimming stripped 2 bases from V and 10 bases from J, with 10 bases between. CDR1 and CDR2 (germline): SGHTA, FQGTGA. CDR3 sequence reads: CASSLAVGSQYF. The DNA of the CDR3 is TGTGCCAGCAGCTTAGCCGTAGGGTCGCAGTATTTT. The full variable domain, its missing parts supplied by reference TRBV7-3 and TRBJ2-3, is GAGVSQTPSNKVTEKGKYVELRCDPISGHTALYWYRQSLGQGPEFLIYFQGTGAADDSGLPNDRFFAVRPEGSVSTLKIQRTERGDSAVYLCASSLAVGSQYFGPGTRLTVL.

The rearrangement uses TRBV7-9 and TRBJ1-5, with 11 nucleotides matching TRBD1. The CDR3 length is 16 residues. V trimming: 2 bases; J trimming: 4 bases; junction bases outside the gene matches: 4. The V gene's germline CDR1 is SEHNR and CDR2 FQNEAQ (reference sequence). The CDR3 bases are TGTGCCAGCAGCTTAATCGGGACAGGGGGAAATCAGCCCCAGCATTTT. Translated, it gives CASSLIGTGGNQPQHF.

This clone showed up just a few times. This chain links TRBV30 with TRBJ1-1, with TRBD1 as a possible D gene (6 bases). The V gene lost 4 bases and the J gene lost 1 base, with 13 bases spanning the gap. The V gene's germline CDR1 is GTSNPN and CDR2 SVGIG (reference sequence). CDR3 size: 14 residues. The CDR3 nucleotides read TGTGCCTGGAAGCGTCAAGGGGGGAACACTGAAGCTTTCTTT. It yields the protein CAWKRQGGNTEAFF.

The V call is TRBV14, the J call TRBJ1-1, with 7 bases that match TRBD1. V lost 3 bases to trimming and J lost 5 bases; unmatched junction nucleotides: 9. This CDR3 is 15 amino acids long. Germline V gene sequence: CDR1 SGHDN, CDR2 FVKESK. CDR3 sequence reads: CASSHPGGVWTEAFF. CDR3 DNA: TGTGCCAGCAGCCATCCAGGGGGAGTCTGGACTGAAGCTTTCTTT. Variable domain in full (rest from reference TRBV14 and TRBJ1-1): EAGVTQFPSHSVIEKGQTVTLRCDPISGHDNLYWYRRVMGKEIKFLLHFVKESKQDESGMPNNRFLAERTGGTYSTLKVQPAELEDSGVYFCASSHPGGVWTEAFFGQGTRLTVV.

This clone was seen a single time. The V and J genes are TRBV4-2 and TRBJ2-6; D possibly corresponds to TRBD1 (6 bases). Per the germline V gene, CDR1 is LGHNA and CDR2 is YNFKEQ. The CDR3 has 19 amino acids. Trimming left V 2 bases short and J 0 bases short, with 17 bases between. In nucleotides, the CDR3 is TGTGCCAGCAGCCAAACCCCCCGACAGGCCATCTCTGGGGCCAACGTCCTGACTTTC. Translating it yields CASSQTPRQAISGANVLTF.

This clone was seen once. The chain joins TRBV11-2 to TRBJ1-2; D uncertain. V gave up 1 base and J gave up 4 bases, with 13 bases separating them. Germline lookup yields CDR1 SGHAT and CDR2 FQNNGV. This CDR3 is built from 15 residues. The CDR3 region is CASSLGAGSTYGYTF. CDR3 bases: TGTGCCAGCAGCTTAGGGGCCGGGTCTACCTATGGCTACACCTTC.

The chain has TRBV7-9 and TRBJ1-2; D may be TRBD1 (5 bases). V lost 1 base and J 10 bases, leaving 16 bases between the germline ends. The length of the CDR3 is 14 residues. CDR1 and CDR2 from the germline V gene are SEHNR and FQNEAQ (reference sequence). CDR3 sequence: CASSLGVGTEFYTF. CDR3 DNA sequence: TGTGCCAGCAGCTTAGGGGTGGGGACCGAGTTCTACACCTTC.